This T cell receptor beta chain was captured in a study of blood T cell repertoires in COVID-19. Across the study: Samples taken during acute and convalescent COVID-19 were collected in the United States, Italy and Spain. PBMCs, B-cell-depleted T cells, or T cells provided the cDNA or gDNA that made up the material.

Germline V CDR1 and CDR2: LNHDA, SQIVND (reference sequence). Between the trimmed V and J ends, which lost 5 bases and 0 bases, there was a span of 14 bases. The CDR3 runs to 16 residues. Original methodology: Amplification of reference gene primers provided the estimated nucleated cell counts. TCRdb's copy holds only in-frame clones and misses some; the assay was immunoSEQ multiplex PCR. The DNA was the basis for D and trimming; V, J and clone size are from that table. The data contain over 150,000 clones, about 86% of them seen just once; the ten biggest clones take up more than 7.5%. The V and J genes are TRBV19 and TRBJ2-1, with a possible D match to TRBD1 (6 bases). The material sequenced was peripheral blood. This TCR came from a man aged 45-65 years with active or convalescent COVID-19. The CDR3 region is CASSRQVGGSYNEQFF. The CDR3 DNA sequence: TGTGCCAGTAGTCGACAGGTAGGGGGCTCCTACAATGAGCAGTTCTTC.